The rows below give T cell receptor beta chains drawn from one sample of a study of shared clonotypes between healthy human individuals. Clones were read by immunoSEQ multiplex PCR, and TCRdb kept only the in-frame ones, dropping some. The repertoire includes 950,000 to 1,300,000 clones, about three quarters of them detected once, and 1.4% to 1.5% sits in the top ten. The sample consisted of memory CD4+ T cells sorted from blood. The receptor set was obtained from a man between 18 and 35 years old in good health. Each CDR3 is given with its conserved first and last residue. D genes are given only for firm matches. Rows give clone size only sometimes, using once, few, many, or a class for an expanded clone.

abundance	v_gene	d_gene	j_gene	CDR3nt	CDR3aa
-	TRBV7-2	-	TRBJ1-6	TGTGCCAGCAGCTCCACCTATAATTCACCCCTCCACTTT	CASSSTYNSPLHF
-	TRBV4-1	TRBD1	TRBJ2-2	TGCGCCAGCAGCCAACTGAGAGGGACAGCGAACACCGGGGAGCTGTTTTTT	CASSQLRGTANTGELFF
-	TRBV28	-	TRBJ2-3	TGTGCCAGCAGTTCCCAGGATACGCAGTATTTT	CASSSQDTQYF
-	TRBV5-4	-	TRBJ1-1	TGTGCCAGCAGCTTGGATTTAAACGGACCCACCATAGGAGCTTTCTTT	CASSLDLNGPTIGAFF
-	TRBV19	-	TRBJ1-1	TGTGCCAGTAGTATGGGCAGGACTTTCGTGAACACTGAAGCTTTCTTT	CASSMGRTFVNTEAFF
few	TRBV6-5	TRBD1	TRBJ2-7	TGTGCCAGCACTACCGGGACAGGCCTAAACGAGCAGTACTTC	CASTTGTGLNEQYF
-	TRBV6-1	-	TRBJ1-2	TGTGCCAGCTCTGCCGGTTGGTTTCCCATGAATGGCTACACCTTC	CASSAGWFPMNGYTF
-	TRBV6-1	-	TRBJ1-5	TGTGCCAGCAGTGAAGCTCGGGGGGCGCTTAATCAGCCCCAGCATTTT	CASSEARGALNQPQHF
-	TRBV30	TRBD2	TRBJ2-2	TGTGCTTGGACTAGCGGAAAAGGGGGGGAGCTGTTTTTT	CAWTSGKGGELFF
-	TRBV9	-	TRBJ2-2	TGTGCCAGCAGCGTAGAAGGCAGTAACACCGGGGAGCTGTTTTTT	CASSVEGSNTGELFF
-	TRBV7-7	-	TRBJ2-2	TGTGCTAGCAGCTTAGAGGAGTACACCGGGGAGCTGTTTTTT	CASSLEEYTGELFF
few	TRBV11-2	-	TRBJ2-1	TGTGCCAGCAGCCACCGGTTGGGGACGGACTTCAATGAGCAGTTCTTC	CASSHRLGTDFNEQFF
-	TRBV5-6	-	TRBJ2-3	TGTGCCAGCAGCCCCATTGAAGGCCAAAGCACAGATACGCAGTATTTT	CASSPIEGQSTDTQYF
-	TRBV7-2	-	TRBJ2-7	TGTGCCAGCAGTGGGGACCGCGCCTACGAGCAGTACTTC	CASSGDRAYEQYF
-	TRBV18	-	TRBJ1-5	TGTGCCAGCTCACTAATTCAGGGGAATCAGCCCCAGCATTTT	CASSLIQGNQPQHF
-	TRBV6-5	TRBD1	TRBJ2-6	TGTGCCAGCAGTCCCGACAGGGCCGGGGCCAACGTCCTGACTTTC	CASSPDRAGANVLTF
-	TRBV27	-	TRBJ2-7	TGTGCCAGCAGTTTAGAGGGCAGGAATATCTACGAGCAGTACTTC	CASSLEGRNIYEQYF
-	TRBV28	-	TRBJ1-5	TGTGCCAGCAGTCTGGGGGTGCCCGGGGGCAATCAGCCCCAGCATTTT	CASSLGVPGGNQPQHF
-	TRBV19	-	TRBJ2-1	TGTGCCAGTAGTATTGAGTGGGGCTCAAACAATGAGCAGTTCTTC	CASSIEWGSNNEQFF
few	TRBV27	-	TRBJ2-2	TGTGCCAGCAGTCTGGAGGGGGGGGCCTTAACCGGGGAGCTGTTTTTT	CASSLEGGALTGELFF
few	TRBV30	-	TRBJ1-5	TGTGCCTACCGAAGGGAGGAGGCTCAGCCCCAGCATTTT	CAYRREEAQPQHF
-	TRBV27	-	TRBJ2-7	TGTGCCAGCAGCTCCGTCCCCGGGAAACGTTGGTACGAGCAGTACTTC	CASSSVPGKRWYEQYF